These 5 T cell receptor beta chains share one sample of origin, sequenced in a study of graft-versus-host responses after intestinal transplantation. Method: immunoSEQ multiplex PCR; TCRdb's copy keeps in-frame clones and lacks some. The table records approximately 100,000 clones, almost 90% of them present only once. Their antigen targets remain unknown. Sequenced here: unstimulated CD4+ T cells sorted from spleen or lymph node cells, sampled before intestinal transplant. The source of these receptors is a human donor who received an intestinal transplant.

The gene calls are TRBV6-1 and TRBJ2-1, with D perhaps matching TRBD2 (7 bases). Germline values: CDR1 MNHNS, CDR2 SASEGT. The CDR3 runs 15 residues. V lost 8 bases, J lost 0 bases, and 14 bases lay in between. CDR3 sequence reads: CASGGASRSYNEQFF. For the CDR3, the DNA is TGTGCCAGCGGGGGGGCCAGCCGCTCCTACAATGAGCAGTTCTTC.

J is TRBJ2-1 and V is TRBV25-1, with a possible D match to TRBD2 (7 bases). This CDR3 spans 15 amino acids. Germline CDR1 MGHDK, CDR2 SYGVNS. Trimming removed 6 bases at V and 0 bases at J, with 12 bases between. CDR3 DNA sequence: TGTGCCAGCAGAGGGGGGGACGGCTCCTACAATGAGCAGTTCTTC. Translation: CASRGGDGSYNEQFF.

The V gene is TRBV11-2, the J gene TRBJ2-3; weak D call: TRBD2 (7 bases). V was cut by 6 bases and J by 2 bases, with 18 bases left in between. This CDR3 region has 16 residues. CDR1 is SGHAT, CDR2 FQNNGV, per germline. CDR3 loop: CASRSLTGGPTDTQYF. The CDR3 DNA reads as TGTGCCAGCAGATCCCTCACGGGGGGCCCCACAGATACGCAGTATTTT. The full variable domain, in which reference TRBV11-2 and TRBJ2-3 provide the parts outside the CDR3, is EAGVAQSPRYKIIEKRQSVAFWCNPISGHATLYWYQQILGQGPKLLIQFQNNGVVDDSQLPKDRFSAERLKGVDSTLKIQPAKLEDSAVYLCASRSLTGGPTDTQYFGPGTRLTVL.

The V call is TRBV2, the J call TRBJ2-5, with 10 bases lining up with TRBD2. Germline CDR1 and CDR2: SNHLY and FYNNEI. The CDR3 is made up of 15 amino acids. The V and J ends lost 6 bases and 5 bases, in that order; junction bases with no gene match: 9. The CDR3 bases are TGTGCCAGCAGGGAGGAGACTAGCGGGTGGGAGACCCAGTACTTC. Translated, it gives CASREETSGWETQYF.

The chain recombines TRBV7-6 with TRBJ1-5; D call uncertain. The CDR3 runs 15 residues. CDR1 is SGHVS and CDR2 is FNYEAQ in the germline V gene. Between the trimmed V and J ends, which lost 0 bases and 7 bases, there was a span of 13 bases. The CDR3 is CASSLAMGLGQPQHF. The CDR3 DNA follows: TGTGCCAGCAGCTTAGCGATGGGTCTGGGCCAGCCCCAGCATTTT.